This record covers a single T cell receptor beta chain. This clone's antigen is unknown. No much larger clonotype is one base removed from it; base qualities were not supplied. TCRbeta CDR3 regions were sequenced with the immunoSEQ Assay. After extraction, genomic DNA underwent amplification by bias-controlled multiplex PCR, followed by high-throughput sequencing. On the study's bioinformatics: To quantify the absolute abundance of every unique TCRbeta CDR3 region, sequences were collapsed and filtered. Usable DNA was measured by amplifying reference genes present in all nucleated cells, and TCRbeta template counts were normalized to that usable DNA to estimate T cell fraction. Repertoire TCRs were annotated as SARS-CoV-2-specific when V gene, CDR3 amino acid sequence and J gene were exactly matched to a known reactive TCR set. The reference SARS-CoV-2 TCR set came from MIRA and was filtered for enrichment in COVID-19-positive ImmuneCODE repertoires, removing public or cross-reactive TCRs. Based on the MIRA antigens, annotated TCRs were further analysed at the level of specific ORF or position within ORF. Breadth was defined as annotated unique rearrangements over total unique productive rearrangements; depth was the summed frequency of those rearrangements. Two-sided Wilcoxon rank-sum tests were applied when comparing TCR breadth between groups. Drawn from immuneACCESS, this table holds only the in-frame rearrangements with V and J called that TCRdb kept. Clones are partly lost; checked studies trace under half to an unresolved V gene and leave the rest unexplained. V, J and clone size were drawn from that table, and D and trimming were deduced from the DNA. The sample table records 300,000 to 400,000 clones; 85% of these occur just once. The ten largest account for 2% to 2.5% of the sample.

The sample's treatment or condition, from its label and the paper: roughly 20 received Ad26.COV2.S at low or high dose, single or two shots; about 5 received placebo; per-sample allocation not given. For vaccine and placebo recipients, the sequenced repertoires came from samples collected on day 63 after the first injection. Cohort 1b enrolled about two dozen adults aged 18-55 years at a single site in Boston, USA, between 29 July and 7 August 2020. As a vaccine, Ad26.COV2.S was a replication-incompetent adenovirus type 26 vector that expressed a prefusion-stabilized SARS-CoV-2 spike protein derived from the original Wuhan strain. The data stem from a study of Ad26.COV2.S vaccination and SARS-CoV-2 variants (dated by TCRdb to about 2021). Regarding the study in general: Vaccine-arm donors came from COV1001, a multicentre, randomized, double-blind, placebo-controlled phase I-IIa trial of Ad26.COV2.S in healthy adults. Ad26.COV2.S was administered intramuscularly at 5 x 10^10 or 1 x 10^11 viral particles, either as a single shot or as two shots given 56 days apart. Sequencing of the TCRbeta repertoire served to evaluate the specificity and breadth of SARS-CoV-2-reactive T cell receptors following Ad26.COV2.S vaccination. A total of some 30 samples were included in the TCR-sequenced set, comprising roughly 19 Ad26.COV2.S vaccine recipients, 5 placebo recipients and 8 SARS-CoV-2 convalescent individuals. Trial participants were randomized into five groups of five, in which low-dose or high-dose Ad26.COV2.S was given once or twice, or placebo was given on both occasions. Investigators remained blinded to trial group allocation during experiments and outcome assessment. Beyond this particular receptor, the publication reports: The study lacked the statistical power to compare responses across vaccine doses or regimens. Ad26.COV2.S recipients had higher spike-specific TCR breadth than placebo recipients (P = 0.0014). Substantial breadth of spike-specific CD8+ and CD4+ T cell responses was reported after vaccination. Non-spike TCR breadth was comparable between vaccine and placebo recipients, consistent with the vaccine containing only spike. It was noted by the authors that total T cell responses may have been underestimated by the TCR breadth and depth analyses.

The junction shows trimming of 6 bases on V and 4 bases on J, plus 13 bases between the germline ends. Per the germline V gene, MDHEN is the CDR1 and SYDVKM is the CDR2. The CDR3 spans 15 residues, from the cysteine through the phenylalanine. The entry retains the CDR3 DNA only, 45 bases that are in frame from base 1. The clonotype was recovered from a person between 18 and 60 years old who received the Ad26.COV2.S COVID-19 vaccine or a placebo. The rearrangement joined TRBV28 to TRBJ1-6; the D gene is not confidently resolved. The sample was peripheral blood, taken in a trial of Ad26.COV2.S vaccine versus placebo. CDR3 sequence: CASSQVVDYNSPLHF. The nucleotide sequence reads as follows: TGTGCCAGCAGCCAGGTAGTCGATTATAATTCACCCCTCCACTTT. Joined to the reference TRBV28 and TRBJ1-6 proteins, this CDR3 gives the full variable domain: DVKVTQSSRYLVKRTGEKVFLECVQDMDHENMFWYRQDPGLGLRLIYFSYDVKMKEKGDIPEGYSVSREKKERFSLILESASTNQTSMYLCASSQVVDYNSPLHFGNGTRLTVT.